This is a list of T cell receptor beta chains from one sample in a study of CD8 T cells in ankylosing spondylitis. TCRdb used MiXCR to reprocess the 5' RACE reads, holding one entry per CDR3 protein. The sample lists 750,000 to 850,000 distinct CDR3 sequences, 10% to 15% seen once, with 0.45% to 0.6% in the top ten. Material for sequencing was blood, either unsorted or a sorted T cell fraction (not recorded which). Source of these receptors: a male donor with ankylosing spondylitis. Both conserved end residues are part of each CDR3. A D gene is named only where the DNA matches it firmly. Only some rows state a clone size, as once, few, many or a class for expanded clones.

J: TRBJ2-1
size: many
V: TRBV7-2
D: .
CDR3: CASSYGGANLYNEQFF
DNA: TGTGCCAGCAGCTATGGTGGGGCCAACCTTTACAATGAGCAGTTCTTC

J: TRBJ1-2
size: few
V: TRBV7-2
D: TRBD1
CDR3: CASSPGWQGVGYTF
DNA: TGTGCCAGCAGCCCCGGTTGGCAGGGGGTTGGCTACACCTTC

J: TRBJ2-7
size: .
V: TRBV5-1
D: TRBD2
CDR3: CASSLELAGSYEQYF
DNA: TGCGCCAGCAGTCTCGAACTAGCGGGGTCCTACGAGCAGTACTTC

J: TRBJ1-6
size: few
V: TRBV6-5
D: .
CDR3: CASSYSNRVDSPLHF
DNA: TGTGCCAGCAGTTACTCGAACAGGGTTGATTCACCCCTCCACTTT

J: TRBJ1-1
size: .
V: TRBV27
D: TRBD1
CDR3: CASSLLRQGPTEAFF
DNA: TGTGCCAGCAGTTTACTCAGACAGGGGCCCACTGAAGCTTTCTTT

J: TRBJ1-2
size: few
V: TRBV27
D: .
CDR3: CASARYPGYGYTF
DNA: TGTGCCAGCGCCAGATACCCGGGCTATGGCTACACCTTC

J: TRBJ1-1
size: few
V: TRBV7-2
D: .
CDR3: CASSLAPAYTEAFF
DNA: TGTGCCAGCAGCTTAGCCCCCGCCTACACTGAAGCTTTCTTT

J: TRBJ1-1
size: .
V: TRBV4-1
D: .
CDR3: CASTIDGEAFF
DNA: TGCGCCAGCACCATAGACGGCGAAGCTTTCTTT

J: TRBJ1-4
size: .
V: TRBV10-3
D: .
CDR3: CAISEGTNEKLFF
DNA: TGTGCCATCAGTGAGGGGACTAATGAAAAACTGTTTTTT

J: TRBJ2-7
size: .
V: TRBV5-1
D: .
CDR3: CASSLRPGQGEQYF
DNA: TGCGCCAGCAGCTTGAGGCCAGGGCAGGGCGAGCAGTACTTC